The 16 T cell receptor beta chains in this list originate from one sample, sequenced in a study of beta chain features in type 1 diabetes. The study's findings and limits: Shorter TCRB CDR3s, moderately but significantly so, were found in Type 1 diabetes patients in all four CD4+ subsets.

The whole isolated RNA underwent reverse transcription, so sequencing captured expressed TCRB transcripts. The repertoire was sequenced with immunoSEQ multiplex PCR; TCRdb's copy has only in-frame clones and lacks some. This sample carries approximately 600,000 clones, roughly 12% of them seen once, and the ten largest clones take around 0.12%. The antigens for these receptors are not known. Sequencing used naive CD4+ T cells from blood. The receptors were sampled from a young man with type 1 diabetes.

This clone was seen many times. The rearrangement links TRBV7-9 to TRBJ1-4; TRBD1 is a possible D gene (5 bases). Trimming left V 7 bases short and J 8 bases short, with 14 bases between. The germline V gene has CDR1 SEHNR and CDR2 FQNEAQ (reference sequence). The CDR3 length is 13 residues. CDR3 bases: TGTGCCAGCATCAGCCGCCGGGGGGAAAAACTGTTTTTT. Its protein is CASISRRGEKLFF. Variable domain in full (rest from reference TRBV7-9 and TRBJ1-4): DTGVSQNPRHKITKRGQNVTFRCDPISEHNRLYWYRQTLGQGPEFLTYFQNEAQLEKSRLLSDRFSAERPKGSFSTLEIQRTEQGDSAMYLCASISRRGEKLFFGSGTQLSVL.

The chain is built from TRBV29-1 and TRBJ1-2; D not certain. CDR1 is SQVTM and CDR2 is ANQGSEA in the germline V gene. Trimming pared 7 bases from V and 7 bases from J, leaving 13 bases between. The CDR3 length is 11 residues. CDR3 bases: TGCAGCGCCGAAGGTGCTGTTGGCTACACCTTC. Translation: CSAEGAVGYTF.

This clone was seen a handful of times. V and J are TRBV14 and TRBJ1-2, with TRBD1 matching over 7 bases. V lost 3 bases to trimming and J lost 12 bases; unmatched junction nucleotides: 10. Germline assignment: CDR1 SGHDN and CDR2 FVKESK. The CDR3 has 13 amino acids. This CDR3 reads CASSHRDRGFHTF. The DNA of the CDR3 is TGTGCCAGCAGCCATCGGGACAGAGGGTTCCACACCTTC.

There are a few counts of this clone. The chain carries TRBV7-9 and TRBJ1-3; D unresolved. Germline V CDR1 and CDR2: SEHNR, FQNEAQ (reference sequence). V shed 7 bases and J shed 2 bases, with 12 bases lying between them. The CDR3 runs to 14 residues. The CDR3 reads CASTWSITGNTIYF. As DNA, the CDR3 is TGTGCCAGCACCTGGTCCATTACTGGAAACACCATATATTTT. The variable domain in full, with the rest retrieved from reference TRBV7-9 and TRBJ1-3, is DTGVSQNPRHKITKRGQNVTFRCDPISEHNRLYWYRQTLGQGPEFLTYFQNEAQLEKSRLLSDRFSAERPKGSFSTLEIQRTEQGDSAMYLCASTWSITGNTIYFGEGSWLTVV.

The chain employs TRBV6-4 and TRBJ2-3, with D unclear. Germline assignment: CDR1 MRHNA and CDR2 SNTAGT. The CDR3 is 14 residues long. Deletions cut 2 bases from V and 2 bases from J, with 8 bases between. The CDR3 spells CASSDRADTDTQYF. Written as DNA, the CDR3 is TGTGCCAGCAGTGACAGGGCGGACACAGATACGCAGTATTTT.

The chain carries TRBV27 and TRBJ2-1; 7 bases match TRBD2. V trimming: 0 bases; J trimming: 5 bases; junction bases outside the gene matches: 13. This CDR3 comprises 18 residues. Germline V lookup: CDR1 MNHEY, CDR2 SMNVEV (reference sequence). The CDR3 reads CASSLSPTSRRKDNEQFF. The CDR3, as DNA: TGTGCCAGCAGTTTATCCCCGACTAGCAGGCGTAAGGACAATGAGCAGTTCTTC.

The chain links TRBV6-1 to TRBJ1-1; D ambiguous. Deletions cut 5 bases from V and 1 base from J, with 8 bases between. The CDR3 loop spans 13 amino acids. Germline loops: CDR1 MNHNS, CDR2 SASEGT. The CDR3 reads CASSPRQNTEAFF. The CDR3, as DNA: TGTGCCAGCAGTCCCAGACAGAACACTGAAGCTTTCTTT.

This clone was detected only a few times. This rearrangement joins TRBV29-1 to TRBJ1-1; a weak D match, TRBD1 (5 bases). CDR1 is SQVTM and CDR2 is ANQGSEA in the germline V gene. V dropped 6 bases and J dropped 0 bases, with 11 bases sitting between them. The CDR3 runs 13 residues. The chain's CDR3 is CSVARQLNTEAFF. CDR3 DNA sequence: TGCAGCGTAGCAAGACAGTTGAACACTGAAGCTTTCTTT.

This clone has just a few counts. The chain employs TRBV7-6 and TRBJ1-2; 7 nucleotides agree with TRBD1. The germline gives CDR1 SGHVS, CDR2 FNYEAQ. Losses at the gene ends were 5 bases for V and 3 bases for J; bases not matched to a gene: 15. This CDR3 has 17 amino acids. The CDR3 protein is CASSPRIGDRSHYGYTF. CDR3 nucleotides: TGTGCCAGCAGCCCCCGGATCGGGGACAGATCTCACTATGGCTACACCTTC.

J is TRBJ2-1 and V is TRBV9; 11 nucleotides agree with TRBD2. This CDR3 region has 16 residues. Looked up from germline, CDR1 is SGDLS and CDR2 is YYNGEE. J gave up 4 bases and V 3 bases, and 6 bases lay outside the gene matches. The CDR3: CASSALIAGGYNEQFF. The CDR3 DNA sequence: TGTGCCAGCAGCGCCCTAATAGCGGGGGGGTACAATGAGCAGTTCTTC.

The rearrangement joins TRBV6-5 to TRBJ2-2; D unresolved. The germline V and J ends were trimmed by 5 bases and 5 bases, with 12 bases remaining between them. The CDR3 totals 14 residues. Germline CDR1 MNHEY, CDR2 SVGAGI. Here the CDR3 reads CASSEQGLTGELFF. The CDR3 DNA is TGTGCCAGCAGTGAACAAGGGTTGACCGGGGAGCTGTTTTTT.

The chain carries TRBV5-1 and TRBJ1-4; D unclear. Germline V gene data show CDR1 as SGHRS and CDR2 as YFSETQ. This CDR3 is built from 15 residues. V dropped 0 bases and J dropped 8 bases, with 14 bases sitting between them. CDR3 sequence reads: CASSLEGVRGEKLFF. CDR3 DNA: TGCGCCAGCAGCTTGGAGGGAGTTCGAGGAGAAAAACTGTTTTTT. Looking up the rest from reference TRBV5-1 and TRBJ1-4 gives the full variable domain: KAGVTQTPRYLIKTRGQQVTLSCSPISGHRSVSWYQQTPGQGLQFLFEYFSETQRNKGNFPGRFSGRQFSNSRSEMNVSTLELGDSALYLCASSLEGVRGEKLFFGSGTQLSVL.

The gene calls are TRBV28 and TRBJ2-7; 10 bases map to TRBD2. The CDR3 has 14 residues. CDR1 MDHEN and CDR2 SYDVKM come from the germline V gene. The V gene end was trimmed by 5 bases and the J gene end by 3 bases; junction bases not matched to a gene: 4. CDR3 in DNA: TGTGCCAGCAGTAGCGGGGGGGCCCGCTACGAGCAGTACTTC. Translating it yields CASSSGGARYEQYF.

This clone was seen a few times. The J gene is TRBJ1-1, the V gene TRBV2; D unclear. The CDR3 extends over 14 amino acids. Trimming cost V 1 base and J 3 bases, with 9 bases left between them. The germline gives CDR1 SNHLY, CDR2 FYNNEI. This CDR3 is CASSEGRAYTEAFF. The DNA of the CDR3 is TGTGCCAGCAGTGAAGGTAGAGCGTACACTGAAGCTTTCTTT.

This clone was observed a few times. The chain is built from TRBV11-2 and TRBJ2-7; 9 bases map to TRBD2. The junction had 13 bases not matched to a gene; V was cut back by 3 bases and J by 7 bases. This CDR3 is 16 amino acids long. The germline V gene encodes CDR1 SGHAT and CDR2 FQNNGV. CDR3 sequence (DNA): TGTGCCAGCAGCTTGGATAGCGGGAGTATTAACGGGGAGCAGTACTTC. Residues: CASSLDSGSINGEQYF.

This clone was seen a handful of times. The junction departs from germline at one end; a sequencing error may be responsible. This chain joins TRBV6-6 and TRBJ1-2; D is possibly TRBD1 (6 bases). Per germline, CDR1 MNHNY and CDR2 SVGAGI (reference sequence). The CDR3 is 16 residues long. The CDR3 loop is CASRYLLGTTSYGYTF. The CDR3 nucleotides are TGTGCCAGCAGATACTTGCTAGGGACAACATCGTATGGCTACACCTTC.